This T cell receptor beta chain was captured in a study of blood T cell repertoires in COVID-19. Germline CDR1 is SGHTS and CDR2 is YDEGEE. This CDR3 spans 13 amino acids. J gave up 6 bases and V 4 bases, and 6 bases lay outside the gene matches. This table comes from immunoSEQ multiplex PCR, and its TCRdb copy is limited to in-frame clones, with some not included. The table shows about 230,000 clones, with roughly nine tenths occurring only once. This TCR came from a young man who had recovered from COVID-19. Sequenced input: PBMCs or T cells enriched from blood (not recorded which). This chain links TRBV5-8 with TRBJ2-7; 8 bases match TRBD1. CDR3 amino acids: CASSPGQAGEQYF. The CDR3 DNA reads TGTGCCAGCAGCCCGGGACAGGCTGGCGAGCAGTACTTC.